These 7 T cell receptor beta chains originate from one sample sequenced in a study of T cells in Graves' hyperthyroidism and ophthalmopathy. Amplification of TCR beta CDR3 regions was performed using RNA transcripts as template. When the TCR CDR3 underwent first-round RT-PCR, the HTBI primer set was used. One entry per CDR3 protein, called by TCRdb with MiXCR from the multiplex PCR reads. The table lists about 320,000 distinct CDR3 sequences, around 17% of them singletons. Specimen: blood. These receptors were taken from a man in his thirties or forties with Graves' hyperthyroidism.

This clonotype occurred a few times. This may arise from a read error, as a much more abundant clone is one base away. This sequence joins TRBV12-3 or TRBV12-4 and TRBJ1-1; D may be TRBD1 (5 bases). CDR3 length: 11 residues. CDR3: CASRQQAGALF. The CDR3, as DNA: TGTGCCAGCAGACAACAGGCGGGAGCTCTCTTT.

This clonotype was recorded at least ten times. The rearrangement joins TRBV4-2 to TRBJ2-7; D not certain. This CDR3 comprises 14 residues. Per the germline V gene, CDR1 is LGHNA and CDR2 is YNFKEQ. V was trimmed by 0 bases and J by 4 bases, leaving 10 bases between them. CDR3: CASSQERMRYEQYF. CDR3 bases: TGTGCCAGCAGCCAAGAGCGGATGCGTTACGAGCAGTACTTC.

The chain uses TRBV15 and TRBJ2-1, with 9 bases fitting TRBD2. Trimming removed 3 bases from V and 4 bases from J; junction bases left unmatched: 1. This CDR3 is 14 amino acids long. The germline CDR1 and CDR2 sequences are LNHNV and YYDKDF (reference sequence). The CDR3 sequence is CATSRTSGYNEQFF. The CDR3 region has the DNA TGTGCCACCAGCAGGACTAGCGGTTACAATGAGCAGTTCTTC.

This clonotype was picked up many times. The chain links TRBV9 to TRBJ2-2, with a tentative D call TRBD2 (5 bases). Germline CDR1 reads SGDLS; CDR2 reads YYNGEE. The V and J ends lost 2 bases and 2 bases respectively, with 10 bases between them. The CDR3 length is 15 residues. CDR3 region: CASSVISDNTGELFF. In DNA, the CDR3 is TGTGCCAGCAGCGTTATTAGCGACAACACCGGGGAGCTGTTTTTT.

This clonotype was picked up many times. The J gene is TRBJ1-2, the V gene TRBV2; D uncertain. Trimming removed 0 bases from V and 2 bases from J, with 4 bases in between. The V gene's germline CDR1 is SNHLY and CDR2 FYNNEI. The CDR3 spans 13 residues. As DNA, the CDR3 is TGTGCCAGCAGTGAAGCCAGCAACTATGGCTACACCTTC. Amino acids: CASSEASNYGYTF.

V and J are TRBV3-1 and TRBJ2-1, with 11 bases aligning to TRBD2. CDR1 LGHDT and CDR2 YNNKEL come from the germline V gene (reference sequence). This CDR3 has 15 residues. The V segment lost 4 bases and the J segment 8 bases; nucleotides outside the gene matches: 7. The CDR3 reads CASSPITSGSDEQFF. CDR3 DNA: TGTGCCAGCAGCCCCATAACTAGCGGGAGTGATGAGCAGTTCTTC.

This clonotype was seen ten or more times. This chain joins TRBV6-2 or TRBV6-3 and TRBJ2-3; D is uncertain. The V gene's germline CDR1 is MNHEY and CDR2 SVGEGT. This CDR3 has 11 residues. Between the trimmed V and J ends, which lost 6 bases and 8 bases, there was a span of 9 bases. CDR3 protein: CASSQSSTQYF. The CDR3 DNA is TGTGCCAGCAGCCAGTCCAGTACGCAGTATTTT.